Sequencing of this T cell receptor beta chain was carried out in a study of CD8+ T cells in alopecia areata. General study points: Numerous clones, expanded in lesions, remained in scalp and blood during tofacitinib.

Regarding treatment: oral pan-JAK inhibitor, 5-10 mg twice daily. Punch biopsies of lesional scalp, plus peripheral blood, were taken from alopecia areata patients. cDNA prepared by RNA extraction and subsequent reverse transcription served as the template for sequencing. Using immunoSEQ multiplex PCR, the repertoire was profiled, and TCRdb retains in-frame clones only, with some absent. The data show under 350,000 clones, about three fifths seen once. Germline-derived CDR1 and CDR2 are GTSNPN and SVGIG (reference sequence). The length of the CDR3 is 16 residues. V was pared by 3 bases and J by 0 bases, with 12 bases between. With respect to this clone: The antigen is unknown.

This chain joins TRBV30 and TRBJ1-6, with D tentatively TRBD1 (6 bases). The source of this sequence is a human donor with alopecia areata. Sequencing was performed on CD4+ T cells sorted from blood, taken at week 24, from a patient treated with tofacitinib. CDR3 nucleotides: TGTGCCTGGAGAACGACAGGAAGCTCCTATAATTCACCCCTCCACTTT. It encodes CAWRTTGSSYNSPLHF.